The 13 T cell receptor beta chains listed next were all sequenced from one sample in a study of shared clonotypes between healthy human individuals. Profiled with immunoSEQ multiplex PCR; TCRdb holds only in-frame clones, not every one. The sample holds hundreds of thousands of clones, around 73% seen once. Sequenced sample: memory CD4+ T cells sorted from blood. Sample subset: CD45RA-negative fraction. Receptors originate from a woman aged 25 to 39 in good health.

The gene calls are TRBV27 and TRBJ1-1; D is possibly TRBD1 (5 bases). This CDR3 spans 14 amino acids. Trimming removed 4 bases from V and 11 bases from J, with 20 bases in between. CDR1 is MNHEY, CDR2 SMNVEV, per germline (reference sequence). The CDR3 bases are TGTGCCAGCAGTTCCTCTGGGGGGGTCCGTCAGGCTTTCTTT. This sequence encodes CASSSSGGVRQAFF.

The V call is TRBV5-1, the J call TRBJ2-7; D is perhaps TRBD2 (7 bases). The CDR3 covers 17 residues. V lost 4 bases and J lost 3, with 23 bases in between. The germline gives CDR1 SGHRS, CDR2 YFSETQ. The DNA for the CDR3 is TGCGCCAGCAGCCCCGGAGGGGGGGTCCAAGACGTCTACGAGCAGTACTTC. Translated, it gives CASSPGGGVQDVYEQYF. Complete variable domain (other parts from reference TRBV5-1 and TRBJ2-7): KAGVTQTPRYLIKTRGQQVTLSCSPISGHRSVSWYQQTPGQGLQFLFEYFSETQRNKGNFPGRFSGRQFSNSRSEMNVSTLELGDSALYLCASSPGGGVQDVYEQYFGPGTRLTVT.

The V gene is TRBV6-1, the J gene TRBJ2-1, with 9 bases identical to TRBD1. The ends lost 10 bases at V and 5 bases at J; junction bases unmatched: 6. CDR1 is MNHNS and CDR2 is SASEGT in the germline V gene. The CDR3 is made up of 13 amino acids. The DNA of the CDR3 is TGTGCCATCATCCGGGACAGGGACAATGAGCAGTTCTTC. It yields the protein CAIIRDRDNEQFF.

The chain is built from TRBV7-9 and TRBJ2-1, with 12 bases that match TRBD2. The CDR3 has 16 amino acids. Germline CDR1 SEHNR, CDR2 FQNEAQ (reference sequence). V lost 0 bases to trimming and J lost 9 bases; unmatched junction nucleotides: 6. CDR3 DNA sequence: TGTGCCAGCAGCTTAGCGCGGACTAGCGGGACGGGTGAGCAGTTCTTC. Amino acids: CASSLARTSGTGEQFF.

The gene calls are TRBV28 and TRBJ1-2; D is perhaps TRBD1 (6 bases). Germline V gene sequence: CDR1 MDHEN, CDR2 SYDVKM. The CDR3 loop spans 16 amino acids. V lost 3 bases to trimming and J lost 2 bases, with 16 bases between them. The CDR3 DNA reads as TGTGCCAGCAGTTTGGCAGGGGCGACGACCAACTATGGCTACACCTTC. Its protein product is CASSLAGATTNYGYTF.

The J gene is TRBJ2-1, the V gene TRBV11-2, with TRBD2 matching 14 bases. Per the germline V gene, CDR1 is SGHAT and CDR2 is FQNNGV. Trimming at V came to 5 bases and at J to 10 bases, leaving 7 bases not matched to a gene. The CDR3 has 15 amino acids. CDR3 coding DNA: TGTGCCAGCAGCCCCCCGGGACTAGCGGGGGCCGAGCAGTTCTTC. Its protein product is CASSPPGLAGAEQFF.

The sample holds a few counts of this clone. The V gene is TRBV7-6, the J gene TRBJ2-2; the D is unclear. The CDR3 runs 13 residues. The V gene's germline CDR1 is SGHVS and CDR2 FNYEAQ. V was cut by 1 base and J by 3 bases, with 3 bases left in between. CDR3 in DNA: TGTGCCAGCAGCTTAGTAGACACCGGGGAGCTGTTTTTT. Amino acids: CASSLVDTGELFF.

This chain links TRBV19 with TRBJ1-1, with TRBD1 identical over 7 bases. J gave up 7 bases and V 4 bases, and 9 bases lay outside the gene matches. The CDR3 is made up of 14 amino acids. CDR1 is LNHDA and CDR2 is SQIVND in the germline V gene (reference sequence). Here the CDR3 DNA reads TGTGCCAGTAGTAAAAAACAGGGGACTCATGAAGCTTTCTTT. As protein: CASSKKQGTHEAFF.

This chain connects TRBV5-4 to TRBJ2-7, with D tentatively TRBD1 (6 bases). The CDR3 has 14 residues. CDR1 and CDR2 from the germline V gene are SGHNT and YYREEE (reference sequence). Trimming pared 5 bases from V and 3 bases from J, leaving 15 bases between. CDR3 amino acids: CASSPKGEFYEQYF. CDR3 in DNA: TGTGCCAGCAGTCCGAAGGGGGAGTTCTACGAGCAGTACTTC. The entire variable domain, with the rest obtained from reference TRBV5-4 and TRBJ2-7, is as follows: ETGVTQSPTHLIKTRGQQVTLRCSSQSGHNTVSWYQQALGQGPQFIFQYYREEENGRGNFPPRFSGLQFPNYSSELNVNALELDDSALYLCASSPKGEFYEQYFGPGTRLTVT.

This clone was observed once. This chain links TRBV28 with TRBJ2-3; 14 nucleotides line up with TRBD2. The junction had 8 bases not matched to a gene; V was cut back by 3 bases and J by 6 bases. This CDR3 contains 17 residues. The V gene's germline CDR1 is MDHEN and CDR2 SYDVKM. The CDR3, as DNA: TGTGCCAGCAGTTTTCAGGGACTAGCGGGAGAAGTGGATACGCAGTATTTT. Its protein product is CASSFQGLAGEVDTQYF.

This rearrangement joins TRBV6-6 to TRBJ2-1, with TRBD1 as a possible D gene (5 bases). The CDR3 runs to 16 residues. V lost 5 bases to trimming and J lost 6 bases, with 20 bases between them. The germline V gene encodes CDR1 MNHNY and CDR2 SVGAGI (reference sequence). CDR3 sequence (DNA): TGTGCCAGCAGTCCCCAAACAGGTACAGGCGGCAATGAGCAGTTCTTC. Translated, it gives CASSPQTGTGGNEQFF.

The V gene is TRBV29-1, the J gene TRBJ2-2, with D possibly TRBD1 on 6 matching bases. The CDR3 is made up of 15 amino acids. V lost 4 bases and J lost 2, with 14 bases in between. CDR1 SQVTM and CDR2 ANQGSEA come from the germline V gene. The CDR3 DNA reads TGCAGCGTTGGCAATATACAGGGAAACACCGGGGAGCTGTTTTTT. It encodes CSVGNIQGNTGELFF.

V usage is TRBV5-1 and J usage is TRBJ2-5; maybe TRBD2 (6 bases). The length of the CDR3 is 14 residues. In germline, CDR1 is SGHRS, CDR2 YFSETQ. Trimming cost V 4 bases and J 1 base, with 11 bases left between them. CDR3 amino acids: CASSPLASQETQYF. CDR3 nucleotide sequence: TGCGCCAGCAGCCCGCTAGCGTCCCAAGAGACCCAGTACTTC. Variable domain in full (rest from reference TRBV5-1 and TRBJ2-5): KAGVTQTPRYLIKTRGQQVTLSCSPISGHRSVSWYQQTPGQGLQFLFEYFSETQRNKGNFPGRFSGRQFSNSRSEMNVSTLELGDSALYLCASSPLASQETQYFGPGTRLLVL.